These T cell receptor beta chains were read from a single sample in a study of beta chain features in type 1 diabetes. Data came from immunoSEQ multiplex PCR; TCRdb stores just in-frame clones and leaves some out. This sample has 600,000 to 700,000 clones; 9.5% to 15% occur once, and the top ten carry around 0.12%. The sequenced material came from naive CD4+ T cells from blood. These receptor sequences come from a man aged 25 to 40 with type 1 diabetes. The CDR3 runs from the conserved cysteine through the conserved F or W. The D gene is left open where the match is weak. The size of a clone is reported for some rows only, either as once, few or many, or as a class for expanded clones.

V gene	CDR3 length	J gene	D gene	clone size	CDR3 protein	CDR3 DNA
TRBV9	16	TRBJ2-2	TRBD1	NA	CASSVMGTVNTGELFF	TGTGCCAGCAGCGTCATGGGGACAGTGAACACCGGGGAGCTGTTTTTT
TRBV10-3	11	TRBJ2-1	NA	NA	CAIQHENEQFF	TGTGCCATCCAACACGAAAATGAGCAGTTCTTC
TRBV21-1	15	TRBJ1-5	NA	NA	CASSKAGGEDQPQHF	TGTGCCAGCAGCAAAGCGGGAGGGGAGGATCAGCCCCAGCATTTT
TRBV2	11	TRBJ2-2	NA	few	CASSGSGELFF	TGTGCCAGCAGTGGATCAGGGGAGCTGTTTTTT
TRBV7-8	16	TRBJ2-5	NA	NA	CASSFLGGGHQETQYF	TGTGCCAGCAGCTTCCTTGGAGGGGGGCATCAAGAGACCCAGTACTTC
TRBV14	19	TRBJ2-3	TRBD1	NA	CASSQGLPGQGIPTDTQYF	TGTGCCAGCAGCCAAGGATTACCGGGACAGGGTATACCAACAGATACGCAGTATTTT
TRBV2	14	TRBJ2-7	NA	few	CASSAVLSSHEQYF	TGTGCCAGCAGTGCAGTACTAAGTTCCCACGAGCAGTACTTC
TRBV25-1	13	TRBJ1-2	NA	few	CASSDGGIRGYTF	TGTGCCAGCAGTGATGGGGGTATACGTGGCTACACCTTC
TRBV11-2	16	TRBJ2-5	TRBD1	few	CASSLESTGMGETQYF	TGTGCCAGCAGCTTAGAGTCGACAGGGATGGGCGAGACCCAGTACTTC
TRBV7-2	15	TRBJ2-2	NA	NA	CASSLSGANTGELFF	TGTGCCAGCAGCTTGTCGGGCGCGAACACCGGGGAGCTGTTTTTT
TRBV11-2	15	TRBJ2-3	NA	NA	CASAYQNRVRDTQYF	TGTGCCAGCGCTTACCAAAACAGGGTGAGAGATACGCAGTATTTT
TRBV2	17	TRBJ2-3	TRBD2	NA	CASTALAGGLTTDTQYF	TGTGCCAGCACTGCACTAGCGGGGGGCCTAACCACAGATACGCAGTATTTT
TRBV5-4	14	TRBJ2-7	NA	NA	CASSSDNLSYEQYF	TGTGCCAGCAGCTCCGACAACCTCTCCTACGAGCAGTACTTC
TRBV4-3	14	TRBJ2-2	TRBD1	few	CASSLTGVTGELFF	TGCGCCAGCAGCCTCACAGGGGTAACCGGGGAGCTGTTTTTT
TRBV14	15	TRBJ2-5	NA	few	CASSQGGSGGETQYF	TGTGCCAGTAGCCAAGGAGGGTCCGGGGGAGAGACCCAGTACTTC
TRBV7-9	15	TRBJ2-2	NA	few	CASRGRAPNTGELFF	TGTGCCAGCCGGGGCAGGGCGCCGAACACCGGGGAGCTGTTTTTT
TRBV5-6	13	TRBJ2-7	NA	NA	CASSTQGSYEQYF	TGTGCCAGCAGCACACAGGGTTCCTACGAGCAGTACTTC
TRBV27	15	TRBJ2-5	NA	few	CASSLTGLRLETQYF	TGTGCCAGCAGTTTAACAGGACTAAGATTAGAGACCCAGTACTTC
TRBV6-6	12	TRBJ1-2	NA	few	CASSSGGGGYTF	TGTGCCAGCAGTTCGGGGGGCGGTGGCTACACCTTC
TRBV9	14	TRBJ1-3	NA	few	CASSDRPLGNTIYF	TGTGCCAGCAGCGACCGACCACTTGGAAACACCATATATTTT
TRBV4-3	14	TRBJ1-2	NA	NA	CASSQSRDSYGYTF	TGCGCCAGCAGCCAATCCCGGGACTCTTATGGCTACACCTTC
TRBV5-6	13	TRBJ2-5	TRBD2	few	CASSPTSVETQYF	TGTGCCAGCAGCCCGACTAGCGTGGAGACCCAGTACTTC
TRBV7-8	16	TRBJ2-7	NA	few	CASSWGTRGSSYEQYF	TGTGCCAGCAGCTGGGGGACAAGGGGCAGCTCCTACGAGCAGTACTTC
TRBV9	15	TRBJ2-1	TRBD1	NA	CASSPRTGSYNEQFF	TGTGCCAGCAGCCCCCGGACAGGGTCCTACAATGAGCAGTTCTTC